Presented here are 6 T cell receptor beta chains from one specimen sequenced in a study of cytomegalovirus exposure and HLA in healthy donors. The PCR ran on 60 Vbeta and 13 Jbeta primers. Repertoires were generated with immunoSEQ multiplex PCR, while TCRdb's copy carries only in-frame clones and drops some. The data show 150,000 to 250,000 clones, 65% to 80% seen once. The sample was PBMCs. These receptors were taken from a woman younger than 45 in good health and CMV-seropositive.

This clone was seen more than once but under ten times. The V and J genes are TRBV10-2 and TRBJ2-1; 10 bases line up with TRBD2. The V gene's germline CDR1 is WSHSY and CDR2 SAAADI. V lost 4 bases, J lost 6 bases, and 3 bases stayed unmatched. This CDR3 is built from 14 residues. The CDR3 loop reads CASSALAGVNEQFF. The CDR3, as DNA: TGCGCCAGCAGTGCTCTAGCGGGAGTCAATGAGCAGTTCTTC.

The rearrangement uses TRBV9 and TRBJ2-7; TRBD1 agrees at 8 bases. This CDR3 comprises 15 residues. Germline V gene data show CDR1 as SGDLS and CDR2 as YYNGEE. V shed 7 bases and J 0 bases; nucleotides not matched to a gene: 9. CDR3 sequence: CASGSGTGLSYEQYF. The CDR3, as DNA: TGTGCCAGCGGATCCGGGACAGGACTCTCCTACGAGCAGTACTTC.

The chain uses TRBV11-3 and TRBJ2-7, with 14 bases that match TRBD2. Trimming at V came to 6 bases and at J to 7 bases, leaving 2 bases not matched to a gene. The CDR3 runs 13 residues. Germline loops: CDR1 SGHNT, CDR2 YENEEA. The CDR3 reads CASRGLAGVEQYF. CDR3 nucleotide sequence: TGTGCCAGCAGGGGACTAGCGGGAGTGGAGCAGTACTTC.

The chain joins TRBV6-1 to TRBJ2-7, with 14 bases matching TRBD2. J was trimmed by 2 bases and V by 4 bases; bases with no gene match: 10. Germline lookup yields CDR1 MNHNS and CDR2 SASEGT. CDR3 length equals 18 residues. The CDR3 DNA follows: TGTGCCAGCAGTGCCTCGACTAGCGGGAGGGCCGTAACCTACGAGCAGTACTTC. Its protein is CASSASTSGRAVTYEQYF.

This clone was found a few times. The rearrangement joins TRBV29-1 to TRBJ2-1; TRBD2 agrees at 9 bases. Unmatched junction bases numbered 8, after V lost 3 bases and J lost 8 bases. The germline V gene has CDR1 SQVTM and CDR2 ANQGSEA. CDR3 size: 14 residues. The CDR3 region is CSVDSLAGPYEQFF. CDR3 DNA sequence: TGCAGCGTTGATTCACTAGCGGGTCCTTATGAGCAGTTCTTC.

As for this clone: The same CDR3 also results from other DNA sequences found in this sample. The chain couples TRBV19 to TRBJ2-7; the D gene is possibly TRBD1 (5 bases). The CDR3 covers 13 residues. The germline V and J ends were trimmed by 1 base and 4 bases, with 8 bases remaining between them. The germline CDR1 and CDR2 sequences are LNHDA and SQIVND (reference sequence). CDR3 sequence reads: CASSIGQGYEQYF. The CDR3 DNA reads TGTGCCAGTAGTATAGGCCAGGGATACGAGCAGTACTTC.